These 23 T cell receptor beta chains originate from one sample sequenced in a study of blood T cell repertoires in COVID-19. Measured with immunoSEQ multiplex PCR; TCRdb has only the in-frame clones, and not every one. The table has over 95,000 clones, 75% to 85% seen once. The specimen was peripheral blood. The receptors stem from a human donor in a cohort sampled during active COVID-19.

The gene calls are TRBV3-1 (or the pseudogene TRBV3-2) and TRBJ2-5; possibly TRBD1 for D (5 bases). V dropped 5 bases and J dropped 4 bases, with 14 bases sitting between them. From germline, CDR1 is LGHDT and CDR2 YNNKEL (reference sequence). The CDR3 loop spans 14 amino acids. This chain's CDR3 is CASSETVGGETQYF. In DNA, the CDR3 is TGTGCCAGCAGCGAGACAGTGGGTGGAGAGACCCAGTACTTC.

V gene TRBV7-9 combines with J gene TRBJ2-1, with 8 nucleotides matching TRBD1. Germline lookup yields CDR1 SEHNR and CDR2 FQNEAQ (reference sequence). J was trimmed by 7 bases and V by 4 bases; bases with no gene match: 0. The CDR3 loop spans 12 amino acids. The CDR3 sequence: CASSWTGNEQFF. CDR3 nucleotide sequence: TGTGCCAGCAGCTGGACAGGGAATGAGCAGTTCTTC.

This clone was observed a handful of times. The chain couples TRBV30 to TRBJ2-7; the D is unclear. The CDR3 runs to 12 residues. The germline CDR1 and CDR2 sequences are GTSNPN and SVGIG (reference sequence). Trimming cost V 4 bases and J 0 bases, with 7 bases left between them. CDR3 sequence: CAWNADSYEQYF. The CDR3 DNA reads as TGTGCCTGGAATGCGGACTCCTACGAGCAGTACTTC. The entire variable domain, with the rest obtained from reference TRBV30 and TRBJ2-7, is as follows: SQTIHQWPATLVQPVGSPLSLECTVEGTSNPNLYWYRQAAGRGLQLLFYSVGIGQISSEVPQNLSASRPQDRQFILSSKKLLLSDSGFYLCAWNADSYEQYFGPGTRLTVT.

This sequence joins TRBV28 and TRBJ2-1, with 9 bases matching TRBD2. The CDR3 is 13 residues long. V lost 3 bases, J lost 6 bases, and 0 bases stayed unmatched. Germline assignment: CDR1 MDHEN and CDR2 SYDVKM. The CDR3 DNA reads as TGTGCCAGCAGTTTTAGCGGGAGCAATGAGCAGTTCTTC. As protein: CASSFSGSNEQFF.

This sequence joins TRBV28 and TRBJ1-6; D remains ambiguous. The V end was cut by 2 bases, the J end by 7 bases, with 12 bases between. CDR1 MDHEN and CDR2 SYDVKM come from the germline V gene. The CDR3 length is 15 residues. DNA of the CDR3: TGTGCCAGCAGTTTAAACAGTCCTCGGAATTCACCCCTCCACTTT. The encoded protein is CASSLNSPRNSPLHF.

This chain joins TRBV28 and TRBJ2-3, with 7 positions matching TRBD2. Germline V gene lookup returns CDR1 MDHEN and CDR2 SYDVKM. The ends lost 4 bases at V and 4 bases at J; junction bases unmatched: 11. The CDR3 has 16 residues. The CDR3, as DNA: TGTGCCAGCAGTTCCCGGGCTAGCGGAGGTTCAGATACGCAGTATTTT. Residues: CASSSRASGGSDTQYF.

The chain employs TRBV6-1 and TRBJ2-3; TRBD2 is a possible D gene (5 bases). The V end was cut by 0 bases, the J end by 4 bases, with 8 bases between. The CDR3 loop spans 14 amino acids. Germline CDR1 MNHNS, CDR2 SASEGT. The CDR3 DNA is TGTGCCAGCAGTGAAGCAACGGGGTCAGATACGCAGTATTTT. It is translated as CASSEATGSDTQYF.

The chain has TRBV28 and TRBJ2-3; 11 bases fit TRBD2. CDR1 and CDR2 from the germline V gene are MDHEN and SYDVKM. Trimming removed 2 bases from V and 4 bases from J; junction bases left unmatched: 2. The CDR3 runs to 15 residues. This CDR3 is CASSLELAGADTQYF. The DNA of the CDR3 is TGTGCCAGCAGTTTAGAACTAGCGGGAGCAGATACGCAGTATTTT.

V is TRBV6-5 and J is TRBJ1-3, with 7 bases fitting TRBD1. The CDR3 extends over 15 amino acids. V lost 6 bases and J lost 4; bases outside the gene matches: 9. Germline V gene lookup returns CDR1 MNHEY and CDR2 SVGAGI. In nucleotides, the CDR3 is TGTGCCAGCAGCCTAGGGGGCAGTGGCGGAAACACCATATATTTT. Translating gives CASSLGGSGGNTIYF.

Here the CDR3 DNA reads TGTGCCAGCAGTTACTCGCACGGGACTAGTAACGAGCAGTACTTC. Translating it yields CASSYSHGTSNEQYF. The V call is TRBV6-5, the J call TRBJ2-7; 8 bases agree with TRBD2. The CDR3 covers 15 residues. Germline V gene data show CDR1 as MNHEY and CDR2 as SVGAGI. Trimming at V came to 0 bases and at J to 5 bases, leaving 6 bases not matched to a gene.

The chain combines TRBV21-1 with TRBJ1-1. TRBV21-1 is reported as a pseudogene. The CDR3 runs to 16 residues. For the CDR3, the DNA is TGTGCCAGCAGCAAGGGGGGTGGGACCGAAAACACTGAAGCTTTCTTT. This gives the protein CASSKGGGTENTEAFF.

The sample holds one count of this clone. The gene calls are TRBV4-2 and TRBJ1-3, with 9 bases matching TRBD1. The V gene's germline CDR1 is LGHNA and CDR2 YNFKEQ. V gave up 4 bases and J gave up 3 bases; unmatched junction bases: 13. The CDR3 has 18 residues. In nucleotides, the CDR3 is TGTGCCAGCAGCCCACTCTCCACAGGACAGGGGTATGGAAACACCATATATTTT. Protein: CASSPLSTGQGYGNTIYF.

This clone was detected only once. This chain uses TRBV5-4 with TRBJ2-7; 8 bases map to TRBD1. CDR3 length equals 16 residues. V shed 3 bases and J 6 bases; nucleotides not matched to a gene: 14. Germline V gene sequence: CDR1 SGHNT, CDR2 YYREEE (reference sequence). CDR3 nucleotides: TGTGCCAGCAGCTCCACCCCCGGCCAGGGGGCGTCCGAGCAGTACTTC. Translation gives CASSSTPGQGASEQYF.

The V and J genes are TRBV5-4 and TRBJ1-1; TRBD1 aligns across 8 bases. After removal of 4 bases from V and 4 bases from J, the junction contained 6 bases not matched to a gene. CDR1 and CDR2 (germline): SGHNT, YYREEE (reference sequence). The CDR3 runs 14 residues. The CDR3 coding sequence is TGTGCCAGCAGCCCGCCGGACAGGGCCACTGAAGCTTTCTTT. It translates to CASSPPDRATEAFF. Based on the CDR3 plus reference TRBV5-4 and TRBJ1-1, the full variable domain is ETGVTQSPTHLIKTRGQQVTLRCSSQSGHNTVSWYQQALGQGPQFIFQYYREEENGRGNFPPRFSGLQFPNYSSELNVNALELDDSALYLCASSPPDRATEAFFGQGTRLTVV.

The rearrangement joins TRBV4-3 to TRBJ2-3, with TRBD2 matching over 9 bases. Germline V CDR1 and CDR2: LGHNA, YSLEER. The CDR3 contains 17 residues. J lost 4 bases, V lost 1 base, and 9 bases had no gene match. The CDR3 DNA reads TGCGCCAGCAGCCAAGGCTTAGCGGGGGTTGGTTCAGATACGCAGTATTTT. Amino acid sequence: CASSQGLAGVGSDTQYF.

The chain has TRBV3-1 (or the pseudogene TRBV3-2) and TRBJ2-3, with 9 bases aligning to TRBD1. Trimming at V came to 0 bases and at J to 4 bases, leaving 11 bases not matched to a gene. The CDR3 spans 18 residues. Germline CDR1 reads LGHDT; CDR2 reads YNNKEL (reference sequence). CDR3: CASSQDGRTGDGADTQYF. CDR3 sequence (DNA): TGTGCCAGCAGCCAAGATGGAAGGACAGGGGATGGTGCAGATACGCAGTATTTT.

The chain joins TRBV6-5 to TRBJ1-5, with D perhaps TRBD1 (5 bases). The CDR3 is 14 amino acids. The ends were cut back, 5 bases at V and 7 bases at J, with 15 bases in the middle. Germline V lookup: CDR1 MNHEY, CDR2 SVGAGI. The CDR3 loop is CASSPAGGGQPQHF. The CDR3 DNA follows: TGTGCCAGCAGTCCCGCCGGGGGAGGGCAGCCCCAGCATTTT.

The V and J genes are TRBV9 and TRBJ1-6; TRBD1 agrees at 10 bases. CDR1 SGDLS and CDR2 YYNGEE come from the germline V gene. There are 14 residues in the CDR3. Trimming removed 5 bases from V and 10 bases from J; junction bases left unmatched: 6. In nucleotides, the CDR3 is TGTGCCAGCAGTCTCGGGACAGGGGTCTCACCCCTCCACTTT. Its translation is CASSLGTGVSPLHF.

This chain connects TRBV18 to TRBJ1-3; perhaps TRBD1 as D (5 bases). Trimming removed 2 bases from V and 1 base from J, with 12 bases in between. The CDR3 covers 16 residues. Germline lookup yields CDR1 KGHSH and CDR2 LQKENI. The CDR3 DNA sequence: TGTGCCAGCTCACCAGGTAGCAGGGCTTCTGGAAACACCATATATTTT. Protein product: CASSPGSRASGNTIYF.

The chain uses TRBV7-9 and TRBJ2-3, with unresolved D. The CDR3 covers 14 residues. Looked up from germline, CDR1 is SEHNR and CDR2 is FQNEAQ (reference sequence). Trimming removed 5 bases from V and 0 bases from J, with 9 bases in between. The CDR3 here is CASSKQLSTDTQYF. CDR3 DNA sequence: TGTGCCAGCAGCAAACAGCTTAGCACAGATACGCAGTATTTT.

This sequence joins TRBV6-5 and TRBJ1-5; TRBD1 is a possible D gene (6 bases). CDR3 size: 13 residues. V gave up 6 bases and J gave up 4 bases, with 10 bases separating them. Germline lookup yields CDR1 MNHEY and CDR2 SVGAGI. The CDR3 spells CASRIQGNQPQHF. In nucleotides, the CDR3 is TGTGCCAGCAGGATACAGGGTAATCAGCCCCAGCATTTT.

The gene calls are TRBV5-1 and TRBJ2-2; D remains ambiguous. The germline V gene encodes CDR1 SGHRS and CDR2 YFSETQ. The CDR3 covers 13 residues. V was shortened by 0 bases and J by 5 bases, with 5 bases between the two germline ends. CDR3 sequence reads: CASSLVSTGELFF. The CDR3 bases are TGCGCCAGCAGCTTGGTGTCGACCGGGGAGCTGTTTTTT.

The chain links TRBV5-5 to TRBJ1-3; D remains unclear. The CDR3 totals 14 residues. CDR1 is SGHKS and CDR2 is YYEKEE in the germline V gene (reference sequence). The V gene lost 2 bases and the J gene lost 3 bases, with 9 bases spanning the gap. The CDR3, as DNA: TGTGCCAGCAGCTTAGGAGGGCATGGAAACACCATATATTTT. Encoded protein: CASSLGGHGNTIYF.